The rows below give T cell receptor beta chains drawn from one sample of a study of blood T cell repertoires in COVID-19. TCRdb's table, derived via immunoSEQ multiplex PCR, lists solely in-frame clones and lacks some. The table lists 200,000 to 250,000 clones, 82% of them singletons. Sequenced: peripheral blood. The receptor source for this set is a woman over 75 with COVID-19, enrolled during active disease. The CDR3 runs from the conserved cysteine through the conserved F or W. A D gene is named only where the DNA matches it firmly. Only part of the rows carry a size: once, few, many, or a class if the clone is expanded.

DNA: TGTGCCAGCAGCCCGGCCGGACAGAAGATCACAGATACGCAGTATTTT
CDR3: CASSPAGQKITDTQYF
J: TRBJ2-3
size: .
D: .
V: TRBV7-3

DNA: TGCGCCAGCAGCTTGGTCAACGCGGGAAGGGATACGCAGTATTTT
CDR3: CASSLVNAGRDTQYF
J: TRBJ2-3
size: once
D: .
V: TRBV5-1

DNA: TGCGCCAGCAGTCAGGACAGTTCCCACTTCAGCTATGGCTACACCTTC
CDR3: CASSQDSSHFSYGYTF
J: TRBJ1-2
size: .
D: .
V: TRBV10-1

DNA: TGTGCCAGCAGTTACACCAGGGGACTAGCGGGAAAACAGTTCTTC
CDR3: CASSYTRGLAGKQFF
J: TRBJ2-1
size: .
D: TRBD2
V: TRBV6-2/TRBV6-3

DNA: TGTGCCAGCAGTCGAGCCGGGACTCACAATCAGCCCCAGCATTTT
CDR3: CASSRAGTHNQPQHF
J: TRBJ1-5
size: .
D: .
V: TRBV6-2/TRBV6-3

DNA: TGTGCCAGCAGTTACTCGTCTCCTACGATGACTAGCGGGAGCGAGCAGTACTTC
CDR3: CASSYSSPTMTSGSEQYF
J: TRBJ2-7
size: .
D: TRBD2
V: TRBV6-2/TRBV6-3

DNA: TGTGCCTGGAGTGTAGTCGCGAAGACCCAGTACTTC
CDR3: CAWSVVAKTQYF
J: TRBJ2-5
size: .
D: .
V: TRBV30

DNA: TGTGCCAGCAGCGTAGAGGGTAGGAGCGGGGGCTACAATGAGCAGTTCTTC
CDR3: CASSVEGRSGGYNEQFF
J: TRBJ2-1
size: .
D: TRBD2
V: TRBV9

DNA: TGTGCCAGCAGGCAGACAGGGGCGGGCTATGGCTACACCTTC
CDR3: CASRQTGAGYGYTF
J: TRBJ1-2
size: many
D: TRBD1
V: TRBV27

DNA: TGTGCCAGCAGCCAAGAAAGAGGAGGGGCGGGCTCACCCCTCCACTTT
CDR3: CASSQERGGAGSPLHF
J: TRBJ1-6
size: .
D: .
V: TRBV14

DNA: TGTGCCAGCAGCCCCCGGACAGGGAGCTATGGCTACACCTTC
CDR3: CASSPRTGSYGYTF
J: TRBJ1-2
size: .
D: TRBD1
V: TRBV7-2

DNA: TGTGCCAGCAGCTCCTTCCCTGGCGGGGGACGCACAGATACGCAGTATTTT
CDR3: CASSSFPGGGRTDTQYF
J: TRBJ2-3
size: .
D: TRBD2
V: TRBV7-9

DNA: TGTGCCAGCAGCCCCCCGGTGGTAGATACGCAGTATTTT
CDR3: CASSPPVVDTQYF
J: TRBJ2-3
size: once
D: .
V: TRBV7-6

DNA: TGTGCCAGCAGCTCGAAGGGGTACTCCTACAATGAGCAGTTCTTC
CDR3: CASSSKGYSYNEQFF
J: TRBJ2-1
size: .
D: .
V: TRBV7-9

DNA: TGTGCCAGCAGCCCCCAAATGGGAAGCGGTGAAAAACTGTTTTTT
CDR3: CASSPQMGSGEKLFF
J: TRBJ1-4
size: .
D: .
V: TRBV7-2